This T cell receptor beta chain derives from a study of T cell repertoires in aging, cancer and after chemotherapy. Study-wide findings and caveats: Median generation probability rose over the chemotherapy interval in each cancer cohort, suggesting rebound thymic output. Immunological memory after chemotherapy cannot be judged from the repertoire data. In healthy donors, age-related TCR diversity loss mainly reflected lost richness.

This clonotype is medium-sized by share. The antigen is not known. TCR beta rearrangements were amplified from peripheral blood genomic DNA. A mixed TRB-A/B primer pool amplified rearranged TRB by multiplex touch-down PCR. TCRdb called the multiplex PCR reads again in MiXCR, with one record for every CDR3 protein. The sample carries about 1,900 distinct CDR3 sequences, 20% recorded once. This CDR3 has 17 amino acids. Trimming pared 2 bases from V and 2 bases from J, leaving 18 bases between. Germline V gene data show CDR1 as SGHKS and CDR2 as YYEKEE (reference sequence). The clonotype was recovered from a human donor with a solid tumor. Specimen: blood. The chain uses TRBV5-5 and TRBJ2-3, with D maybe TRBD1 (6 bases). CDR3 in amino acids: CASSFPPGVFHTDTQYF. The CDR3 DNA reads TGTGCCAGCAGCTTCCCACCAGGGGTCTTCCACACAGATACGCAGTATTTT.